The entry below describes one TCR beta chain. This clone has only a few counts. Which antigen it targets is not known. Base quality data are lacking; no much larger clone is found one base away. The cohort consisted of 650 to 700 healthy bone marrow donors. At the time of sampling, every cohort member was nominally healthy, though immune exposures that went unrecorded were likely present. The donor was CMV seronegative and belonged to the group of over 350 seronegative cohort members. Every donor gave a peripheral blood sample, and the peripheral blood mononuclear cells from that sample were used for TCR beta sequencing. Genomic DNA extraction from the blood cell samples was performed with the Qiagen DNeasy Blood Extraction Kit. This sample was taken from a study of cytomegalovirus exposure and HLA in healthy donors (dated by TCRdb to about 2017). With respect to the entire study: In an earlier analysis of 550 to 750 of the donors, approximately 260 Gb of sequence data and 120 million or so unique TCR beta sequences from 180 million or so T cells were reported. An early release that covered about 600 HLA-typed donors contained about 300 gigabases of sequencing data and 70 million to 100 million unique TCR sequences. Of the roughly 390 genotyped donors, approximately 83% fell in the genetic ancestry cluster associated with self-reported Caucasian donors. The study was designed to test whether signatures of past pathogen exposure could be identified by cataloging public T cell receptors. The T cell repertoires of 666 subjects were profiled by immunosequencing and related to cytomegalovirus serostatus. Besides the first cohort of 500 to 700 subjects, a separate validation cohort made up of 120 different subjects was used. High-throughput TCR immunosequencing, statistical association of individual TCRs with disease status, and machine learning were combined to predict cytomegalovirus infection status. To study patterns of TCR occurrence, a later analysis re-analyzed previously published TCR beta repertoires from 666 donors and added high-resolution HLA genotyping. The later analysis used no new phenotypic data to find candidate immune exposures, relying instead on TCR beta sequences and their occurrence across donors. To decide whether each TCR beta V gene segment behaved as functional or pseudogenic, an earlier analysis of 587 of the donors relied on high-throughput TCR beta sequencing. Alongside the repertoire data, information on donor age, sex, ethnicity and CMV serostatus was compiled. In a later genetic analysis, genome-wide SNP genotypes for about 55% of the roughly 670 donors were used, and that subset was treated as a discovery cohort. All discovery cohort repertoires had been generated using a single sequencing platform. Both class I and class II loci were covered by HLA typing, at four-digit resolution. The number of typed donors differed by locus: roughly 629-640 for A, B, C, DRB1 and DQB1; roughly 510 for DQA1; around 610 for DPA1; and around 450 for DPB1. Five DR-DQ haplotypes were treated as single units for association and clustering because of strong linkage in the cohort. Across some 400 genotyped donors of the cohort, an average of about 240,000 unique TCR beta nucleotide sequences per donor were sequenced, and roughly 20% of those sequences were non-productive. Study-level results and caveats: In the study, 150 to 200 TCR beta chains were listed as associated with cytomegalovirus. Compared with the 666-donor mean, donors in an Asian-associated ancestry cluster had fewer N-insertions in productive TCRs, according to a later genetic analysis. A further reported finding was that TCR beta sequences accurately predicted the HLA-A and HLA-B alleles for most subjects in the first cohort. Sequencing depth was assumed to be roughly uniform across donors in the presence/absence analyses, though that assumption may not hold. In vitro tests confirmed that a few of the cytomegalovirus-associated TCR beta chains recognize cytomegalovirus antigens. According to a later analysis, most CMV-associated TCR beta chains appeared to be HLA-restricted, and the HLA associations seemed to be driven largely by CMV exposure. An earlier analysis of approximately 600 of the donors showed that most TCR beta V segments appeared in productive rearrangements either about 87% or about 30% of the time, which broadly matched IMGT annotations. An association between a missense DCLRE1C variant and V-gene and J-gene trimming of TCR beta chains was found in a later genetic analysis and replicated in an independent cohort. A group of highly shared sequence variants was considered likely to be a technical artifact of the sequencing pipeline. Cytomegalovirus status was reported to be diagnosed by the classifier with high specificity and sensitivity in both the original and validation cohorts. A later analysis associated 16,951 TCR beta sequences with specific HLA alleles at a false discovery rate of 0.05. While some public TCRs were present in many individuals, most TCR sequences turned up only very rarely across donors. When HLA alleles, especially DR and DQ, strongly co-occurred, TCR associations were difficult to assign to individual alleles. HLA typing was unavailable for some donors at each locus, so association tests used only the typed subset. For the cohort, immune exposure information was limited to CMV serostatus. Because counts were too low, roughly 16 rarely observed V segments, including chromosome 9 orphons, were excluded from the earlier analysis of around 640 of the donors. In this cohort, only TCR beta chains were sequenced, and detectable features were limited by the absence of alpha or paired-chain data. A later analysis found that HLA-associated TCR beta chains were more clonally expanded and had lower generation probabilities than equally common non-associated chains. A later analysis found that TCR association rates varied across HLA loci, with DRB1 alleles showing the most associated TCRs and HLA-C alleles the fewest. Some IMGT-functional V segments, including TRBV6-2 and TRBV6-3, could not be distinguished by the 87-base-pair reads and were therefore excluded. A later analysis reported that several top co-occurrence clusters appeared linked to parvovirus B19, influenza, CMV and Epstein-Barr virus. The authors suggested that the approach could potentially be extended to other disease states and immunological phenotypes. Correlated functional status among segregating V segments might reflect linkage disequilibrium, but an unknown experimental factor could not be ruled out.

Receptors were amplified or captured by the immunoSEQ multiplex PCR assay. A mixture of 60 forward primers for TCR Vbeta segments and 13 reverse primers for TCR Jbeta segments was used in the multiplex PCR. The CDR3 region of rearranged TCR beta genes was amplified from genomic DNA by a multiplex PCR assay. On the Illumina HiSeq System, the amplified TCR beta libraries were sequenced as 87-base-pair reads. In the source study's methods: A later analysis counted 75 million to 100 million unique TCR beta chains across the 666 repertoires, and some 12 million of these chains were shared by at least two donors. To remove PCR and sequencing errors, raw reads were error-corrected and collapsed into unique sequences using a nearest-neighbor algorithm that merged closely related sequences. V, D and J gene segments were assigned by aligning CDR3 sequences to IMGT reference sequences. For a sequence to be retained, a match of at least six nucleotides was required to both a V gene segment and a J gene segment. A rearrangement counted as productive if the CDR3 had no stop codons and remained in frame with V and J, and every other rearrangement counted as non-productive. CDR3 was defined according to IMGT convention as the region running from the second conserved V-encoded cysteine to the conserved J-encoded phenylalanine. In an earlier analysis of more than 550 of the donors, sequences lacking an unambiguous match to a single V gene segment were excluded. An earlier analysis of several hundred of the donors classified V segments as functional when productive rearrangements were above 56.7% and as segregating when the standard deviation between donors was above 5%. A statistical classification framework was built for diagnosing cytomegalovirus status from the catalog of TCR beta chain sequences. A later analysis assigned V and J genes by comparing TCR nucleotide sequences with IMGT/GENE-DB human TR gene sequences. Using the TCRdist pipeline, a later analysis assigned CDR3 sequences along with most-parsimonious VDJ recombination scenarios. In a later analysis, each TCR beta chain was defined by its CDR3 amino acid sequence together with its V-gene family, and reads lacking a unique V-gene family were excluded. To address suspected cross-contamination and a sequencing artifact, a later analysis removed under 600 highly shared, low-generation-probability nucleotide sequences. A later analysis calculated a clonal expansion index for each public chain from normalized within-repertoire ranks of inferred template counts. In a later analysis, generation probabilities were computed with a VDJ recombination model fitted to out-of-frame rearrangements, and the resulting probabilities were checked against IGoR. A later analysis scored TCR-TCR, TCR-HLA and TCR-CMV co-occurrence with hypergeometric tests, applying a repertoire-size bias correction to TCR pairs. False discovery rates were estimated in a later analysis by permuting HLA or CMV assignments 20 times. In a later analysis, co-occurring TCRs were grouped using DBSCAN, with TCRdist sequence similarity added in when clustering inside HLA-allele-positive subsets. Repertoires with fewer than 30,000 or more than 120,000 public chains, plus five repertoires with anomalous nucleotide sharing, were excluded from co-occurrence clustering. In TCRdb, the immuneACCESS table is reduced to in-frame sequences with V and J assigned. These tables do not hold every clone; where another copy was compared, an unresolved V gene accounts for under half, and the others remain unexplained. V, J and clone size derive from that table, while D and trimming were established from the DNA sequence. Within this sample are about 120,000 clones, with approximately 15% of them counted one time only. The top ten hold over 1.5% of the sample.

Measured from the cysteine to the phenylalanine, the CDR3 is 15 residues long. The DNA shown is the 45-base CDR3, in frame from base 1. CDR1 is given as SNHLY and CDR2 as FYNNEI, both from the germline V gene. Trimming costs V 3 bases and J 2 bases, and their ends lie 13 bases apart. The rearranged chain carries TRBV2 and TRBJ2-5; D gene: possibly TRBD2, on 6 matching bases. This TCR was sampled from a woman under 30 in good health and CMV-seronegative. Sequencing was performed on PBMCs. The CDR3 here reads CASSEWAGRQETQYF. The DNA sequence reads TGTGCCAGCAGTGAGTGGGCAGGGAGGCAAGAGACCCAGTACTTC. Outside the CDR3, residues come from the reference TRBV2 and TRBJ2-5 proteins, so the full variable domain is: EPEVTQTPSHQVTQMGQEVILRCVPISNHLYFYWYRQILGQKVEFLVSFYNNEISEKSEIFDDQFSVERPDGSNFTLKIRSTKLEDSAMYFCASSEWAGRQETQYFGPGTRLLVL.